Below are 17 T cell receptor beta chains sequenced from a single sample in a study of blood T cell repertoires in COVID-19. TCRdb's table, derived via immunoSEQ multiplex PCR, lists solely in-frame clones and lacks some. The repertoire consists of some 220,000 clones, with 85% occurring once and the leading ten covering around 2.5%. Specimen: peripheral blood. These receptors were obtained from a woman in her seventies with COVID-19, enrolled during active disease.

V usage is TRBV25-1 and J usage is TRBJ2-5, with D tentatively TRBD1 (5 bases). The V gene's germline CDR1 is MGHDK and CDR2 SYGVNS. Trimming cost V 6 bases and J 4 bases, with 18 bases left between them. This CDR3 spans 15 amino acids. The CDR3 coding sequence is TGTGCCAGCAGCGCTCAGGGCGTGTTGGGAGAGACCCAGTACTTC. It codes for CASSAQGVLGETQYF.

V and J are TRBV6-1 and TRBJ1-4, with 7 positions matching TRBD1. Germline V gives CDR1 MNHNS, CDR2 SASEGT. The CDR3 has 18 residues. V dropped 1 base and J dropped 4; count of bases not matched to a gene: 12. The chain's CDR3 is CASSEGWTGGSFNEKLFF. The CDR3 nucleotides are TGTGCCAGCAGTGAAGGATGGACAGGAGGTTCCTTTAATGAAAAACTGTTTTTT.

This sequence joins TRBV5-6 and TRBJ2-1; TRBD1 matches at 9 bases. V lost 3 bases, J lost 3 bases, and 16 bases stayed unmatched. Germline CDR1 and CDR2: SGHDT and YYEEEE. This CDR3 has 19 residues. In DNA, the CDR3 is TGTGCCAGCAGCTCGTATATACCGGGACAGGGTAGAAGCTACAATGAGCAGTTCTTC. Its protein product is CASSSYIPGQGRSYNEQFF.

The J gene is TRBJ2-3, the V gene TRBV7-3; tentative D call: TRBD1 (5 bases). This CDR3 spans 14 amino acids. CDR1 is SGHTA, CDR2 FQGTGA, per germline. V was cut by 2 bases and J by 2 bases, with 8 bases left in between. CDR3 sequence reads: CASSLGHPTDTQYF. The CDR3 region has the DNA TGTGCCAGCAGCTTAGGACATCCCACAGATACGCAGTATTTT.

The J gene is TRBJ2-1, the V gene TRBV6-2 or TRBV6-3, with 9 bases lining up with TRBD2. The CDR3 is 15 amino acids. Germline CDR1 MNHEY, CDR2 SVGEGT. The V and J ends lost 6 bases and 4 bases, in that order; junction bases with no gene match: 7. CDR3 bases: TGTGCCAGCAGCTATGCGAGCGGGGGGTACAATGAGCAGTTCTTC. This encodes CASSYASGGYNEQFF.

The chain couples TRBV7-2 to TRBJ2-2, with 11 positions matching TRBD1. Germline CDR1 SGHTA, CDR2 FQGNSA. The CDR3 consists of 19 residues. The V and J ends lost 1 base and 0 bases, in that order; junction bases with no gene match: 7. CDR3: CASSLVPGQGGPNTGELFF. The CDR3 nucleotides are TGTGCCAGCAGCTTAGTTCCGGGACAGGGGGGTCCGAACACCGGGGAGCTGTTTTTT.

CDR3 DNA: TGTGCCAGCAGCTTAGAGGGAGGGGTAAATTCACCCCTCCACTTT. Amino acids: CASSLEGGVNSPLHF. V gene TRBV11-2 combines with J gene TRBJ1-6; D might be TRBD1 (5 bases). Trimming left V 0 bases short and J 7 bases short, with 10 bases between. The V gene's germline CDR1 is SGHAT and CDR2 FQNNGV. This CDR3 has 15 residues.

The chain joins TRBV7-2 to TRBJ1-2; 9 bases map to TRBD1. Trimming at V came to 1 base and at J to 5 bases, leaving 2 bases not matched to a gene. Looked up from germline, CDR1 is SGHTA and CDR2 is FQGNSA. CDR3 length: 14 residues. Written as DNA, the CDR3 is TGTGCCAGCAGCTTAGGGACAGGGGCGTATGGCTACACCTTC. Protein: CASSLGTGAYGYTF.

J is TRBJ1-2 and V is TRBV5-1; no definite D call. The germline V gene encodes CDR1 SGHRS and CDR2 YFSETQ. There are 14 residues in the CDR3. V was trimmed by 4 bases and J by 0 bases, leaving 10 bases between them. CDR3 amino acids: CASSLDSTNYGYTF. The CDR3 coding sequence is TGCGCCAGCAGCCTAGACTCGACTAACTATGGCTACACCTTC.

V is TRBV18 and J is TRBJ2-4; possibly TRBD1 for D (5 bases). Germline V gene data show CDR1 as KGHSH and CDR2 as LQKENI. V was cut by 4 bases and J by 0 bases, with 10 bases left in between. CDR3 length equals 15 residues. The CDR3 sequence: CASSQGQVAKNIQYF. CDR3 nucleotide sequence: TGTGCCAGCTCACAGGGGCAGGTAGCCAAAAACATTCAGTACTTC.

V is TRBV19 and J is TRBJ2-4; possibly TRBD2 for D (5 bases). The germline V and J ends were trimmed by 1 base and 2 bases, with 12 bases remaining between them. The CDR3 runs to 16 residues. CDR1 is LNHDA and CDR2 is SQIVND in the germline V gene (reference sequence). The CDR3 region is CASSIGGYITKNIQYF. The CDR3, as DNA: TGTGCCAGTAGTATAGGAGGGTATATAACCAAAAACATTCAGTACTTC.

This sequence joins TRBV9 and TRBJ2-7, with a weak D call TRBD1 (5 bases). V shed 0 bases and J shed 3 bases, with 10 bases lying between them. The CDR3 is 14 amino acids. The germline CDR1 and CDR2 sequences are SGDLS and YYNGEE. CDR3 sequence reads: CASSVGDSNYEQYF. DNA of the CDR3: TGTGCCAGCAGCGTAGGAGACAGCAACTACGAGCAGTACTTC.

The rearrangement uses TRBV5-4 and TRBJ1-6; D ambiguous. V was trimmed by 3 bases and J by 9 bases, leaving 7 bases between them. CDR3 length: 12 residues. The germline V gene encodes CDR1 SGHNT and CDR2 YYREEE (reference sequence). The CDR3 DNA reads TGTGCCAGCAGCTCGTACGGTTCACCCCTCCACTTT. Protein: CASSSYGSPLHF.

This clone was detected only a few times. This chain joins TRBV19 and TRBJ1-6; 8 nucleotides align to TRBD1. The CDR3 has 14 amino acids. V was clipped by 6 bases and J by 10 bases; unmatched bases: 8. Germline loops: CDR1 LNHDA, CDR2 SQIVND (reference sequence). The CDR3: CASRKTGGESPLHF. The CDR3 DNA reads as TGTGCCAGTAGAAAAACAGGGGGAGAATCACCCCTCCACTTT.

This sequence joins TRBV7-2 and TRBJ2-1; TRBD2 matches at 10 bases. The CDR3 covers 16 residues. Per the germline V gene, CDR1 is SGHTA and CDR2 is FQGNSA. J gave up 7 bases and V 5 bases, and 11 bases lay outside the gene matches. This CDR3 reads CASSLRTSGYGNEQFF. The CDR3 bases are TGTGCCAGCAGCCTCCGGACTAGCGGCTATGGTAATGAGCAGTTCTTC.

V and J are TRBV4-1 and TRBJ2-1, with 7 bases that match TRBD2. The CDR3 sequence is 13 residues long. CDR1 is MGHRA and CDR2 is YSYEKL in the germline V gene. The ends lost 5 bases at V and 5 bases at J; junction bases unmatched: 3. CDR3 DNA: TGCGCCAGCAGCGTTGGGGGGGACAATGAGCAGTTCTTC. Protein: CASSVGGDNEQFF.

The chain is built from TRBV4-2 and TRBJ2-1, with 7 bases lining up with TRBD2. Trimming cost V 0 bases and J 3 bases; bases outside gene matches: 5. The CDR3 totals 16 residues. Germline CDR1 LGHNA, CDR2 YNFKEQ. The DNA for the CDR3 is TGTGCCAGCAGCCAAGACCCCGGGGGGAACTACAATGAGCAGTTCTTC. Protein product: CASSQDPGGNYNEQFF.